Each of the 16 T cell receptor beta chains below was sequenced from the same sample in a study of shared clonotypes between healthy human individuals. Method: immunoSEQ multiplex PCR; TCRdb's copy keeps in-frame clones and lacks some. This table has 2 million to 2.5 million clones, 90% to 97% appearing once. The sequencing input was naive CD4+ T cells sorted from blood. As for subset: CD45RA+ positively selected. The receptors come from a man aged 18 to 35 in good health.

V gene TRBV7-2 combines with J gene TRBJ2-7; the D gene is possibly TRBD2 (6 bases). Germline values: CDR1 SGHTA, CDR2 FQGNSA. The CDR3 contains 16 residues. Trimming took 5 bases from V and 3 from J, leaving 20 bases between them. This chain's CDR3 is CASSPYRGGTYYEQYF. CDR3 coding DNA: TGTGCCAGCAGCCCCTACCGGGGCGGGACGTACTACGAGCAGTACTTC.

The chain joins TRBV5-4 to TRBJ2-3; D is possibly TRBD2 (6 bases). This CDR3 comprises 16 residues. Germline V gene data show CDR1 as SGHNT and CDR2 as YYREEE (reference sequence). The V end was cut by 4 bases, the J end by 0 bases, with 15 bases between. The CDR3 loop reads CASSHYVRESTDTQYF. Written as DNA, the CDR3 is TGTGCCAGCAGCCACTATGTTCGGGAGAGCACAGATACGCAGTATTTT.

This clone showed up just a few times. The identical CDR3 is also encoded by other nucleotide sequences in the sample. The chain has TRBV29-1 and TRBJ1-1; 7 bases map to TRBD1. The CDR3 runs 11 residues. Per germline, CDR1 SQVTM and CDR2 ANQGSEA. Trimming at V came to 7 bases and at J to 5 bases, leaving 4 bases not matched to a gene. This CDR3 is CSARQGTEAFF. In DNA form, the CDR3 reads TGCAGCGCCCGACAGGGAACTGAAGCTTTCTTT.

The J gene is TRBJ2-3, the V gene TRBV11-3; TRBD2 is a possible D gene (5 bases). CDR3 size: 15 residues. Germline assignment: CDR1 SGHNT and CDR2 YENEEA. Between the trimmed V and J ends, which lost 0 bases and 4 bases, there was a span of 11 bases. CDR3 amino acids: CASSLDGGYADTQYF. The CDR3 nucleotides read TGTGCCAGCAGCTTAGATGGAGGCTACGCAGATACGCAGTATTTT.

This chain joins TRBV5-4 and TRBJ2-1; 7 bases match TRBD2. The CDR3 length is 15 residues. The germline gives CDR1 SGHNT, CDR2 YYREEE (reference sequence). After removal of 3 bases from V and 8 bases from J, the junction contained 11 bases not matched to a gene. CDR3 protein: CASSSTGAGVDEQFF. CDR3 nucleotides: TGTGCCAGCAGCTCTACCGGGGCGGGGGTCGATGAGCAGTTCTTC.

J is TRBJ2-1 and V is TRBV7-9; TRBD2 is a possible D gene (6 bases). Between the trimmed V and J ends, which lost 5 bases and 10 bases, there was a span of 12 bases. The CDR3 runs to 12 residues. The germline CDR1 and CDR2 sequences are SEHNR and FQNEAQ (reference sequence). The CDR3 protein is CASSGGLREQFF. The DNA of the CDR3 is TGTGCCAGCAGCGGGGGACTCCGGGAGCAGTTCTTC. Full variable domain (remainder filled in from reference TRBV7-9 and TRBJ2-1): DTGVSQNPRHKITKRGQNVTFRCDPISEHNRLYWYRQTLGQGPEFLTYFQNEAQLEKSRLLSDRFSAERPKGSFSTLEIQRTEQGDSAMYLCASSGGLREQFFGPGTRLTVL.

The V call is TRBV25-1, the J call TRBJ2-3; D is unresolved. Trimming removed 2 bases at V and 0 bases at J, with 12 bases between. The V gene's germline CDR1 is MGHDK and CDR2 SYGVNS. CDR3 size: 16 residues. CDR3 in amino acids: CASSEVHGGSTDTQYF. The CDR3 nucleotides read TGTGCCAGCAGTGAAGTCCACGGCGGAAGCACAGATACGCAGTATTTT.

The J gene is TRBJ1-4, the V gene TRBV13, with TRBD1 identical over 10 bases. Trimming at V came to 0 bases and at J to 0 bases, leaving 1 base not matched to a gene. The germline gives CDR1 PRHDT, CDR2 FYEKMQ (reference sequence). The CDR3 covers 17 residues. CDR3 nucleotide sequence: TGTGCCAGCAGCTTAGGGACAGGGGGCGCAACTAATGAAAAACTGTTTTTT. Its protein product is CASSLGTGGATNEKLFF.

This chain links TRBV6-6 with TRBJ2-7, with D unresolved. Germline V lookup: CDR1 MNHNY, CDR2 SVGAGI (reference sequence). The CDR3 runs to 13 residues. V gave up 6 bases and J gave up 6 bases, with 15 bases separating them. CDR3 DNA: TGTGCCAGCAGCCCAGCCCCCGGGCCCGAGCAGTACTTC. Protein product: CASSPAPGPEQYF.

The V and J genes are TRBV19 and TRBJ1-4, with TRBD1 matching over 7 bases. The V gene's germline CDR1 is LNHDA and CDR2 SQIVND (reference sequence). This CDR3 spans 15 amino acids. V shed 3 bases and J 5 bases; nucleotides not matched to a gene: 6. The CDR3 region has the DNA TGTGCCAGTAGTATTGGACAGGCGAGAAATGAAAAACTGTTTTTT. Amino acids: CASSIGQARNEKLFF.

This chain connects TRBV5-4 to TRBJ1-2; perhaps TRBD1 as D (5 bases). The V end was cut by 4 bases, the J end by 8 bases, with 15 bases between. The CDR3 totals 13 residues. Germline values: CDR1 SGHNT, CDR2 YYREEE (reference sequence). The CDR3 sequence: CASSRATEGGYTF. CDR3 DNA: TGTGCCAGCAGCCGGGCCACCGAGGGGGGCTACACCTTC.

This chain uses TRBV4-1 with TRBJ2-4, with unresolved D. The CDR3 contains 16 residues. Germline CDR1 is MGHRA and CDR2 is YSYEKL. Deletions cut 2 bases from V and 1 base from J, with 12 bases between. The CDR3 sequence: CASSQSELDAKNIQYF. The DNA for the CDR3 is TGCGCCAGCAGCCAATCAGAGCTGGATGCCAAAAACATTCAGTACTTC.

The chain is built from TRBV7-3 and TRBJ2-3; the match to TRBD2 covers 10 bases. Germline V lookup: CDR1 SGHTA, CDR2 FQGTGA. The CDR3 is 20 residues long. V dropped 4 bases and J dropped 5; count of bases not matched to a gene: 21. The CDR3 region is CASSSLPSSGAGGRGDTQYF. The CDR3 region has the DNA TGTGCCAGCAGCTCCCTCCCCTCGTCCGGAGCGGGAGGGCGGGGAGATACGCAGTATTTT.

The chain combines TRBV11-2 with TRBJ1-1, with 8 nucleotides matching TRBD1. V was clipped by 5 bases and J by 1 base; unmatched bases: 3. The CDR3 has 14 residues. Germline CDR1 is SGHAT and CDR2 is FQNNGV. The DNA for the CDR3 is TGTGCCAGCAGCCCCGGGACAGGGAACACTGAAGCTTTCTTT. Translated: CASSPGTGNTEAFF.

The chain carries TRBV10-3 and TRBJ2-3; TRBD2 matches 10 bases. CDR3 length equals 20 residues. Germline V gene data show CDR1 as ENHRY and CDR2 as SYGVKD. The V and J ends lost 0 bases and 0 bases, in that order; junction bases with no gene match: 12. The CDR3 is CAISESKRLAGASSTDTQYF. The CDR3 DNA follows: TGTGCCATCAGTGAGTCAAAGCGGCTAGCGGGGGCGTCTAGCACAGATACGCAGTATTTT.

The chain links TRBV27 to TRBJ2-3; either TRBD1 or TRBD2 may fit D (6 bases each). Germline loops: CDR1 MNHEY, CDR2 SMNVEV (reference sequence). This CDR3 region has 13 residues. The germline V and J ends were trimmed by 7 bases and 5 bases, with 13 bases remaining between them. CDR3 nucleotide sequence: TGTGCCAGCAAAGGGGGGAAGGGAGATACGCAGTATTTT. Protein sequence: CASKGGKGDTQYF.